This note documents a single TCR beta chain sequence. Its antigen is still unknown. Described time point: newly diagnosed GD, antithyroid drugs for less than 3 months. PBMCs provided the RNA from which the TCR library was made. These data originate in a study of regulatory T cells in long-lasting Graves disease. On the study more broadly: Less than 3 months of antithyroid drugs had been taken by newly diagnosed Graves' patients.

HTBI primers from iRepertoire and Arm-PCR of CDR3 regions yielded the TCR beta libraries. MiXCR, applied by TCRdb to the multiplex PCR reads, yields one record per CDR3 protein. The table lists about 220,000 distinct CDR3 sequences, 15% to 20% of them singletons, with 12% in the top ten. General observations from the study: Study was limited to peripheral blood, excluding thyroid tissue. A greater number of public clonotypes (roughly 2,800) was shared by persistent patients than by new patients (about 890).

CDR1 and CDR2 from the germline V gene are SGHDN and FVKESK. The CDR3 consists of 16 residues. V was trimmed by 2 bases and J by 1 base, leaving 13 bases between them. These records were also assigned to another study, of T cells in Graves' hyperthyroidism and ophthalmopathy. That work adds: Diagnostic decisions used clinical symptoms, serum thyroxine and TRAb, thyroid ultrasound and orbital computed tomography.

Sequenced here: peripheral blood mononuclear cells (PBMCs), sampled at new diagnosis, from a patient treated with antithyroid drugs. The receptor was derived from a woman in her thirties with Graves disease. V gene TRBV14 combines with J gene TRBJ2-3; D unclear. CDR3 in amino acids: CASSQTAELGTDTQYF. Here the CDR3 DNA reads TGTGCCAGCAGCCAAACGGCGGAGCTCGGCACAGATACGCAGTATTTT.